The entry below gives a single T cell receptor (beta chain) sequence along with its context. Its antigen is unknown. Base qualities are not recorded, but no much larger clone differs from it by a single base. CD8 naive samples were CD45RO-negative cells positively selected for CCR7, giving a CD45RA+CCR7+ population that excluded TemRA cells. Donors were healthy HIV-negative adults with no recently reported acute infections or vaccinations. Every donor was a Caucasian adult living in Nashville, Tennessee, USA. Blood was obtained by leukapheresis, after which PBMCs were separated by Ficoll-Histopaque density gradient centrifugation and cryopreserved in liquid nitrogen vapor phase. Analytical flow cytometry was used to check the purity and quantity of each magnetically sorted T cell population. Each sorted fraction had its genomic DNA isolated and then quantified by UV absorbance on a Nanodrop 2000c.

The data originate from a study of shared clonotypes between healthy human individuals (TCRdb year 2020). The study in broad terms: The cohort included a few men and a couple of women between 18 and 49 years of age. For each donor, CD4 naive and CD4 memory were each run on three plates, CD8 naive on two plates, and CD8 memory on one plate. To estimate repertoire size and how much clonotypes are shared between individuals, the study performed deep sequencing of blood TCR repertoires from five healthy adults. Different laboratories and diverse techniques were used to prepare libraries and sequence TCR repertoires, to increase sequencing depth and limit assay-specific biases. Between about 0.94 and 10 billion PBMCs per donor were obtained by leukapheresis. The full study reports these points: Pairwise subsampling indicated that sequencing depth was expected to affect the degree of clonotype sharing among donors. Higher generation probabilities were observed for clonotypes shared by all four sorted-subset donors than for non-shared clonotypes. Estimated clonotype richness was generally larger for naive than for memory subsets. Rarefaction of sorted-subset datasets indicated incomplete sequencing despite the large sequencing depth. The small number of donors limited the genetic and exposure-history diversity represented. Sampling was restricted to blood, and TCR repertoires in tissues likely differ from the TCR repertoires found in blood. Sharing across several donors was observed for 4.5% to 6.5% of naive CD4, over 3% of naive CD8, over 2% of memory CD4, and roughly 0.4% of memory CD8 clonotypes.

Using the deep immunoSEQ assay, multiplex PCR amplified TCR CDR3 regions from genomic DNA. Genomic DNA extracted from each cell subset was distributed evenly over all wells of several immunoSEQ 96-well plates, and each plate served as one replicate. Each replicate PCR for sorted subsets received about 210 ng genomic DNA, equal to about 30,000 T cell genomes. Purified libraries were measured with a Qubit 3.0 fluorometer, size-checked on a Bioanalyzer 2100, and measured again with the KAPA Library Quantification kit. Each immunoSEQ 96-well plate was sequenced on its own single-read 150-cycle Illumina NextSeq 550 flow cell. The authors' analysis ran thus. Because the immunoSEQ output included only junctional sequences and no quality scores, the filtering could not be the same as the filtering used for full-length reads. Sequences were annotated with PyIR, a Python wrapper for IgBLAST v1.9, using IMGT germline references to assign V/J genes and CDR3. Reads with weak V/J assignments (E-value above 1e-6), missing CDR3, stop codons, out-of-frame junctions, or ambiguous translated residues were removed. V3J clonotypes were defined as sequences sharing the same inferred V gene, J gene, and CDR3 amino acid sequence. To compute the percentage overlap between repertoires, the number of shared unique clonotypes was divided by the size of the smaller repertoire. Richness of each repertoire was evaluated using RTK rarefaction, the Chao1 estimator, and Recon v2.1 estimates of unobserved clonotypes. Generation probabilities for all TCRbeta clonotypes obtained by the gDNA method from several donors were computed using OLGA. TCRdb carries this immuneACCESS record with in-frame sequences only. Its versions omit some clonotypes, under half of them owing to an unresolved V gene in the studies checked, with the rest unexplained. V and J calls plus clone size are reproduced from that table; the DNA served to infer D and trimming. This sample gives millions of clones in total; about 95% of them show up just once. The top ten clonotypes cover about 1.1% of the sample.

After removal of 0 bases from V and 1 base from J, the junction retains 6 bases not matched to a gene. Via the germline V gene (reference sequence), CDR1 is SGHNT and CDR2 YYREEE. There are 16 amino acids in the CDR3, from cysteine to phenylalanine inclusive. Only the CDR3 part of the read is kept: 48 bases, read in frame from the first base. The clonotype originates from a man aged 18 to 30 in good health. Material for sequencing was naive CD8+ T cells sorted from blood. This specimen's cell subset or site label, per the study, means: CD45RA+CCR7+. The sequence joins TRBV5-4 to TRBJ2-7; TRBD1 matches 8 bases in the middle. The DNA reads TGTGCCAGCAGCTTGGCTCGGGACAGGCCGTCCTACGAGCAGTACTTC. This codes for CASSLARDRPSYEQYF.